This T cell receptor (beta chain) was captured in a study of CD8+CD57+ T cells in acquired aplastic anemia. Background on the study: Quantities of DNA derived from sorted CD4+ and CD8+ cells averaged roughly 3.4 ug. Healthy donor CD4+ cell samples had a mean of roughly 9.9 million reads.

The V and J ends lost 4 bases and 6 bases, in that order; junction bases with no gene match: 11. The germline gives CDR1 MNHNS, CDR2 SASEGT. The CDR3 is made up of 16 amino acids. Genomic DNA acted as the template from which TCR beta VDJ combination and CDR3 sequence profiling were carried out. Each CDR3 protein is one row after TCRdb ran MiXCR on the reads. The data show 86,000 or so distinct CDR3 sequences, 40% to 55% seen once. The table lists this clonotype with many counts. The material sequenced was sorted CD4+, CD8+, or CD8+CD57+ T cells (not recorded which) from PBMCs. This chain connects TRBV6-1 to TRBJ2-7, with 11 bases identical to TRBD2. This receptor was taken from a human donor in good health, serving as a control. The CDR3 coding sequence is TGTGCCAGCAGTGGGGGGGGGCCAGGACTAGCGGGCGAGCAGTACTTC. It encodes CASSGGGPGLAGEQYF.